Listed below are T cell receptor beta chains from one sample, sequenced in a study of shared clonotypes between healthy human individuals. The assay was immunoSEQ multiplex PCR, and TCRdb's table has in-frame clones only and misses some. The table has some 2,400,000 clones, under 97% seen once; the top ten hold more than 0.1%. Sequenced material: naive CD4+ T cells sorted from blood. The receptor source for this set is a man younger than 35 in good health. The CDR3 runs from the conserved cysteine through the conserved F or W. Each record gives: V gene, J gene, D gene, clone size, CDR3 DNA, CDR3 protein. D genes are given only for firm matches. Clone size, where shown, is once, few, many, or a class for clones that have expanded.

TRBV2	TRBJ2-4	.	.	TGTGCCAGCAGTGAAGTCGGGGTAAGAGGCAAAAACATTCAGTACTTC	CASSEVGVRGKNIQYF
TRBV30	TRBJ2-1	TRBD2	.	TGTGCCAGTCTAGCGGGAGGGCACACCTACAATGAGCAGTTCTTC	CASLAGGHTYNEQFF
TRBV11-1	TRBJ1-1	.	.	TGTGCCAGCAGCTTATGGCAGGCTGGGGTGAACACTGAAGCTTTCTTT	CASSLWQAGVNTEAFF
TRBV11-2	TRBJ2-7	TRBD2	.	TGTGCCAGCAGCAGAGGCGTTTGGGGGGGCGAGCAGTACTTC	CASSRGVWGGEQYF
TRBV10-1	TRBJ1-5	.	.	TGCGCCAGCAGTGAGGGGTACAATCAGCCCCAGCATTTT	CASSEGYNQPQHF
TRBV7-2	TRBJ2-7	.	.	TGTGCCAGCAGCTTAAGCGGGCCCGCCTACGAGCAGTACTTC	CASSLSGPAYEQYF
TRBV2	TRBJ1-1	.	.	TGTGCCAGCTTGCCAGGGTTGGACACTGAAGCTTTCTTT	CASLPGLDTEAFF
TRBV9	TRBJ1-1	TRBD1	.	TGTGCCAGCAGCGTCCAGGGGGACATGAGCACTGAAGCTTTCTTT	CASSVQGDMSTEAFF
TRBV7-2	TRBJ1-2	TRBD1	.	TGTGCCAGCAGCTCACGACAGGGTAGTGGCTACACCTTC	CASSSRQGSGYTF
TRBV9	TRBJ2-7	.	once	TGTGCCAGCAGCGTAGTCCCCACTTTGGGAGGCGAGCAGTACTTC	CASSVVPTLGGEQYF
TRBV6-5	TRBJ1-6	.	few	TGTGCCAGTACGAGGGTTAAGAATTCACCCCTCCACTTT	CASTRVKNSPLHF
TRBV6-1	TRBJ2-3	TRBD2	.	TGTGCCAGCAGTAATCTAGCGGGAGTTGAGGATACGCAGTATTTT	CASSNLAGVEDTQYF
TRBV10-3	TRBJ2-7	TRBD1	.	TGTGCCATCAGTATCGGGACAGTCTACGAGCAGTACTTC	CAISIGTVYEQYF
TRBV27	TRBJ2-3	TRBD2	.	TGTGCCACCCACGGGGGATCTAGCGGAAGCTACACAGATACGCAGTATTTT	CATHGGSSGSYTDTQYF
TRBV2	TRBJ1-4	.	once	TGTGCCAGCGGTCGCTGGCCAAATGAAAAACTGTTTTTT	CASGRWPNEKLFF
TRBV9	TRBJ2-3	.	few	TGTGCCAGCAGCGTAGGTCGCAGCACAGATACGCAGTATTTT	CASSVGRSTDTQYF
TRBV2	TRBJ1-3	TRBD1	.	TGTGCCAGCAAGGGGACAGCTGGAAACACCATATATTTT	CASKGTAGNTIYF
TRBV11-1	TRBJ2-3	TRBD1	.	TGTGCCAGCAGCTTAGAAGAGCAGGGGGACAGTGGCACAGATACGCAGTATTTT	CASSLEEQGDSGTDTQYF
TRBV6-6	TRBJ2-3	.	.	TGTGCCAGCAGCCCAGCAGGGGATACGCAGTATTTT	CASSPAGDTQYF
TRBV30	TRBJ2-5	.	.	TGTGCCTGGAGTACCGCCACAGGGAGGCAGACCCAGTACTTC	CAWSTATGRQTQYF
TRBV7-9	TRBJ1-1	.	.	TGTGCCAGCAGCTTGTGGCCAGCGAACACTGAAGCTTTCTTT	CASSLWPANTEAFF
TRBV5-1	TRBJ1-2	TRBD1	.	TGCGCCAGCAGTCAGGACAGGGCCGCTTTATGGTATGGCTACACCTTC	CASSQDRAALWYGYTF
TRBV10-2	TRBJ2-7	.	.	TGCGCCAGCAGTGAGCTGAAACTAGCTCGTCGCGAGCAGTACTTC	CASSELKLARREQYF
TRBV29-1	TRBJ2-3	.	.	TGCAGCGGTTCTCGGGGTAGCACAGATACGCAGTATTTT	CSGSRGSTDTQYF
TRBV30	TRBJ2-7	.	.	TGTGCCTGGAGTGTACCCCAGTTGGGCTCCTACGAGCAGTACTTC	CAWSVPQLGSYEQYF
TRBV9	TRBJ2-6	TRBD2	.	TGTGCCAGCAGCCCGGGACTAGCGGGGTTTTCCGGGGCCAACGTCCTGACTTTC	CASSPGLAGFSGANVLTF
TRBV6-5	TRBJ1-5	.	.	TGTGCCAGCAGTTACTCTTCCACGAATCAGCCCCAGCATTTT	CASSYSSTNQPQHF
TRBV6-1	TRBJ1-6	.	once	TGTGCCAGCAGTGGAGCATCAGGGAGCTCCTATAATTCACCCCTCCACTTT	CASSGASGSSYNSPLHF
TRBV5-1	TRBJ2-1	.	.	TGCGCCAGCAGCCCCGGTAGGGGGGGATCTAACAATGAGCAGTTCTTC	CASSPGRGGSNNEQFF
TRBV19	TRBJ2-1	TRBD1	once	TGTGCCAGTAGTCCTAGGGACAGGGGGCCGGATGAGCAGTTCTTC	CASSPRDRGPDEQFF
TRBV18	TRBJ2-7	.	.	TGTGCCAGCTCGCAAGAGGGAGAGCAGTACTTC	CASSQEGEQYF
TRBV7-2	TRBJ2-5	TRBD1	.	TGTGCCAGCAGCTCGACAGGGATCCAAGAGACCCAGTACTTC	CASSSTGIQETQYF
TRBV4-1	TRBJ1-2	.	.	TGCGCCAGCAGCCTAAGACAGTATGAAGGTGGCTACACCTTC	CASSLRQYEGGYTF
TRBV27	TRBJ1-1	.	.	TGTGCCAGCAGTCTACGAGGAGGAGTGAACACTGAAGCTTTCTTT	CASSLRGGVNTEAFF
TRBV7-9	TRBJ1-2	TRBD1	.	TGTGCCAGCAGCCAAACAGGGGGCTATGGCTACACCTTC	CASSQTGGYGYTF
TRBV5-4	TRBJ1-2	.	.	TGTGCCATCCCAAGACAAGGCCAGGCTAACTATGGCTACACCTTC	CAIPRQGQANYGYTF
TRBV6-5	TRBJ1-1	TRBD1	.	TGTGCCAGCAGTTACTCCATAGGGGGCTCGGGCACTGAAGCTTTCTTT	CASSYSIGGSGTEAFF
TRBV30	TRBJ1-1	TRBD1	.	TGTGCCTGGAGCCCAAGGACAGGGGCGTACACTGAAGCTTTCTTT	CAWSPRTGAYTEAFF
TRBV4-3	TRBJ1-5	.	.	TGCGCCAGCAGCCAAGTCATGGGGAGTTATCAGCCCCAGCATTTT	CASSQVMGSYQPQHF
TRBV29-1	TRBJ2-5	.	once	TGCAGCGTCTCGACGACGTGGGTCCAAGAGACCCAGTACTTC	CSVSTTWVQETQYF
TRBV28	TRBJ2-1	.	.	TGTGCCAGCAGTTTATACCTAGAGGGGACCAATGAGCAGTTCTTC	CASSLYLEGTNEQFF
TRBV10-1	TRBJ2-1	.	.	TGCGCCAGCAGTCGACAGTACAATGAGCAGTTCTTC	CASSRQYNEQFF
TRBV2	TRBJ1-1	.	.	TGTGCCAGCGGTTCTGGACAGTTCCCTGAAGCTTTCTTT	CASGSGQFPEAFF
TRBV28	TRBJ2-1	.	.	TGTGCCAGCAGATCTCGGGACCCATCCTACAATGAGCAGTTCTTC	CASRSRDPSYNEQFF
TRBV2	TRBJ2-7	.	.	TGTGCCAGCAATCCAGACGGCCTGGGGTACGAGCAGTACTTC	CASNPDGLGYEQYF
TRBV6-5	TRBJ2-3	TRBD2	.	TGTGCCAGCAGTTACTCGGGACGGGGGGGCACAGATACGCAGTATTTT	CASSYSGRGGTDTQYF
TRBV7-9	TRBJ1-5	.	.	TGTGCCAGCAGCCCGCAGAGAGGCGAGGGGAATCAGCCCCAGCATTTT	CASSPQRGEGNQPQHF
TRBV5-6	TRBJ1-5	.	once	TGTGCCAGCAGCTTATGGGGGATCAATCAGCCCCAGCATTTT	CASSLWGINQPQHF
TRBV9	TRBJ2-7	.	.	TGTGCCAGCAGCCATGGCGTTGAATCCTACGAGCAGTACTTC	CASSHGVESYEQYF
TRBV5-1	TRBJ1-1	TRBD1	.	TGCGCCAGCAGCCCTACGGGCAGGGGGATTACTGAAGCTTTCTTT	CASSPTGRGITEAFF
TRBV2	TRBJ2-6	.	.	TGTGCCAGCAACGGTGGGGCCCACTCTGGGGCCAACGTCCTGACTTTC	CASNGGAHSGANVLTF
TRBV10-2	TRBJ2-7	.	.	TGCGCCAGCAGTGCGGTGGTAGTTGGAGCGGGTGAGCAGTACTTC	CASSAVVVGAGEQYF
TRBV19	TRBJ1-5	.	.	TGTGCCAGTACCCCGGAGTTTGCAAATCAGCCCCAGCATTTT	CASTPEFANQPQHF
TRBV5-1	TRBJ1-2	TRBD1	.	TGCGCCAGCAGCGCTTGGACAGGGCCTACCTATGGCTACACCTTC	CASSAWTGPTYGYTF
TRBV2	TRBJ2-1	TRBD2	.	TGTGCCAGCAGTGGTAGCGGGAATACCTACAATGAGCAGTTCTTC	CASSGSGNTYNEQFF
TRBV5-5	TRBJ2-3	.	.	TGTGCCAGCAGCTCGCGACTAGGTGCAGATACGCAGTATTTT	CASSSRLGADTQYF
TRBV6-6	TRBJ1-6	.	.	TGTGCCAGCAGTTACGCGGCGGAAGTTTCACCCCTCCACTTT	CASSYAAEVSPLHF
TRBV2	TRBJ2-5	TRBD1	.	TGTGCCAGCACCGCGACAGGGAAAGAGACCCAGTACTTC	CASTATGKETQYF
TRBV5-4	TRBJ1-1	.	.	TGTGCCAGCAGCTTGTCTTCAGGGCTGAACACTGAAGCTTTCTTT	CASSLSSGLNTEAFF